The 28 T cell receptor beta chains presented below share a single source sample, sequenced in a study of blood T cell repertoires in COVID-19. Method: immunoSEQ multiplex PCR; TCRdb's copy keeps in-frame clones and lacks some. The sample has fewer than 250,000 clones; 80% are singletons. Sequencing used peripheral blood. These receptors were obtained from a man aged 55 to 69 with acute or convalescent COVID-19.

DNA of the CDR3: TGTGCCTGGAGTGTACATCACAGAAACTGGCCTAGCACAGATACGCAGTATTTT. Its translation: CAWSVHHRNWPSTDTQYF. The chain combines TRBV30 with TRBJ2-3; D unclear. CDR1 is GTSNPN and CDR2 is SVGIG in the germline V gene (reference sequence). Trimming took 0 bases from V and 0 from J, leaving 19 bases between them. The CDR3 extends over 18 amino acids.

Regarding this clone: Other DNA sequences of this sample code for an identical CDR3. V and J are TRBV5-6 and TRBJ2-7; D call uncertain. CDR3 length equals 12 residues. Trimming stripped 0 bases from V and 3 bases from J, with 4 bases between. Per the germline V gene, CDR1 is SGHDT and CDR2 is YYEEEE. DNA of the CDR3: TGTGCCAGCAGCTTGGGAGTCTACGAGCAGTACTTC. Its protein product is CASSLGVYEQYF.

This chain connects TRBV18 to TRBJ2-7, with 9 bases aligning to TRBD2. CDR3 length: 17 amino acids. Germline V gene data show CDR1 as KGHSH and CDR2 as LQKENI. The trim removed 3 bases at V and 2 bases at J, leaving 11 bases unmatched. As DNA, the CDR3 is TGTGCCAGCTCACCTAGCCGATCTAGCGGGACCACCTACGAGCAGTACTTC. It specifies CASSPSRSSGTTYEQYF.

The genes are TRBV6-6 and TRBJ2-3; 13 bases line up with TRBD2. Germline V lookup: CDR1 MNHNY, CDR2 SVGAGI (reference sequence). This CDR3 spans 17 amino acids. V lost 5 bases and J lost 3; bases outside the gene matches: 8. DNA for the CDR3: TGTGCCAGCAGTCGTTTCAGGACTAGCGGGAGTACAGATACGCAGTATTTT. Its protein is CASSRFRTSGSTDTQYF.

The V call is TRBV18, the J call TRBJ2-7; 10 nucleotides agree with TRBD1. Unmatched junction bases numbered 5, after V lost 4 bases and J lost 5 bases. Germline lookup yields CDR1 KGHSH and CDR2 LQKENI. The CDR3 runs 14 residues. The CDR3 DNA reads as TGTGCCAGCTCACGGGGGGACAGGGGAGACGAGCAGTACTTC. Translated, it gives CASSRGDRGDEQYF.

The CDR3, as DNA: TGTGCCAGCAGCCGGACAGGGTCCCCCGGGGAGCTGTTTTTT. The encoded protein is CASSRTGSPGELFF. The gene calls are TRBV11-2 and TRBJ2-2, with TRBD1 matching over 8 bases. The CDR3 is 14 amino acids. CDR1 and CDR2 from the germline V gene are SGHAT and FQNNGV. V trimming: 5 bases; J trimming: 6 bases; junction bases outside the gene matches: 5.

This clone showed up just a few times. V gene TRBV27 combines with J gene TRBJ1-2, with 9 nucleotides matching TRBD1. Germline CDR1 is MNHEY and CDR2 is SMNVEV (reference sequence). The V and J ends lost 6 bases and 8 bases, in that order; junction bases with no gene match: 4. CDR3 length: 12 amino acids. CDR3 nucleotide sequence: TGTGCCAGCAGAAAGGACAGGGGAGGCTACACCTTC. Translation: CASRKDRGGYTF.

There are a few counts of this clone. The chain couples TRBV7-8 to TRBJ2-1, with D perhaps TRBD2 (5 bases). The germline CDR1 and CDR2 sequences are SGHVS and FQNEAQ. Trimming shortened V by 6 bases and J by 4 bases, and 10 bases separated the two germline ends. The CDR3 totals 13 residues. For the CDR3, the DNA is TGTGCCAGCAGTATAGGACTTTACAATGAGCAGTTCTTC. This encodes CASSIGLYNEQFF.

V and J are TRBV5-1 and TRBJ1-2; 11 nucleotides align to TRBD1. V gave up 3 bases and J gave up 0 bases; unmatched junction bases: 7. This CDR3 is built from 17 residues. Germline assignment: CDR1 SGHRS and CDR2 YFSETQ. This chain's CDR3 is CASSSGTGGPANYGYTF. The CDR3 DNA is TGCGCCAGCAGCTCAGGGACAGGGGGTCCCGCTAACTATGGCTACACCTTC.

Comment on this clone: At one end, the junction sequence differs from germline, possibly due to a read error. The DNA of the CDR3 is TGTGCCAGCACTTACAATTTCCAGGGGAACTCTGAAGCTTTCTTT. Its translation is CASTYNFQGNSEAFF. The chain employs TRBV27 and TRBJ1-1; tentatively, D is TRBD1 (6 bases). The germline CDR1 and CDR2 sequences are MNHEY and SMNVEV (reference sequence). CDR3 size: 15 residues.

This clone was recorded a few times. This specimen includes other DNA sequences encoding the same CDR3. This chain uses TRBV5-4 with TRBJ2-3, with 7 bases matching TRBD2. J lost 3 bases, V lost 4 bases, and 14 bases had no gene match. The CDR3 loop spans 17 amino acids. CDR1 and CDR2 (germline): SGHNT, YYREEE (reference sequence). The CDR3: CASSPNAMGGGTDTQYF. The DNA for the CDR3 is TGTGCCAGCAGCCCGAACGCAATGGGGGGGGGAACAGATACGCAGTATTTT.

The chain uses TRBV27 and TRBJ2-1; 11 bases match TRBD2. Germline trimming cut 6 bases from V and 7 bases from J; bases unmatched to any gene: 8. This CDR3 contains 15 residues. Looked up from germline, CDR1 is MNHEY and CDR2 is SMNVEV (reference sequence). CDR3 sequence reads: CASSPLAGGRNEQFF. The CDR3 DNA reads TGTGCCAGCAGCCCCCTAGCGGGAGGAAGGAATGAGCAGTTCTTC.

The genes are TRBV5-4 and TRBJ1-5; D is possibly TRBD1 (5 bases). The CDR3 spans 15 residues. Trimming removed 4 bases at V and 1 base at J, with 12 bases between. The germline V gene encodes CDR1 SGHNT and CDR2 YYREEE (reference sequence). The CDR3: CASSQIPGSNQPQHF. CDR3 sequence (DNA): TGTGCCAGCAGCCAGATTCCAGGGAGCAATCAGCCCCAGCATTTT.

The CDR3 here is CAWTENTGELFF. CDR3 DNA: TGTGCCTGGACAGAGAACACCGGGGAGCTGTTTTTT. The chain is built from TRBV30 and TRBJ2-2; no reliable D call. This CDR3 comprises 12 residues. The V end was cut by 4 bases, the J end by 1 base, with 4 bases between. Germline V gene sequence: CDR1 GTSNPN, CDR2 SVGIG (reference sequence).

The chain combines TRBV2 with TRBJ2-7; D might be TRBD1 (5 bases). V dropped 5 bases and J dropped 2 bases, with 10 bases sitting between them. The length of the CDR3 is 13 residues. CDR1 SNHLY and CDR2 FYNNEI come from the germline V gene. CDR3 loop: CASSPAGTYEQYF. DNA for the CDR3: TGTGCCAGCAGTCCGGCAGGGACCTACGAGCAGTACTTC.

V and J are TRBV5-1 and TRBJ2-1; 9 bases are a match to TRBD2. The germline V gene has CDR1 SGHRS and CDR2 YFSETQ. The CDR3 contains 17 residues. After removal of 4 bases from V and 3 bases from J, the junction contained 11 bases not matched to a gene. CDR3 loop: CASSRTRLAEIYNEQFF. CDR3 nucleotides: TGCGCCAGCAGCCGGACGCGACTAGCGGAAATCTACAATGAGCAGTTCTTC.

The rearrangement links TRBV11-3 to TRBJ1-1, with 10 bases aligning to TRBD1. The germline CDR1 and CDR2 sequences are SGHNT and YENEEA. The CDR3 is 15 amino acids. J gave up 2 bases and V 1 base, and 1 base lay outside the gene matches. CDR3 DNA sequence: TGTGCCAGCAGCTTAGTGACAGGGGGCAACACTGAAGCTTTCTTT. Residues: CASSLVTGGNTEAFF.

This clone was detected only once. The chain carries TRBV3-1 (or the pseudogene TRBV3-2) and TRBJ1-1; D is possibly TRBD1 (6 bases). Trimming took off 6 bases at V and 4 bases at J, with 15 bases between the two ends. The length of the CDR3 is 14 residues. The germline V gene encodes CDR1 LGHDT and CDR2 YNNKEL (reference sequence). The CDR3 nucleotides are TGTGCCAGCAGACAGGGCTTGGTAGGCACTGAAGCTTTCTTT. The encoded protein is CASRQGLVGTEAFF.

This chain links TRBV5-4 with TRBJ2-1; 9 nucleotides match TRBD2. Germline-derived CDR1 and CDR2 are SGHNT and YYREEE (reference sequence). This CDR3 contains 17 residues. V gave up 0 bases and J gave up 5 bases; unmatched junction bases: 9. CDR3 coding DNA: TGTGCCAGCAGCTTGGCTCTCTCTAGCGGGGACCACAATGAGCAGTTCTTC. Amino acid sequence: CASSLALSSGDHNEQFF.

This clone has just one count. As the CDR3 is not closed by the conserved phenylalanine or tryptophan, this likely results from a read error. No DNA is shown, since the ends of the CDR3 on it are uncertain; the CDR3 is the one TCRdb lists. The CDR3 protein is CASSLTTSGSTL. This sequence joins TRBV5-1 and TRBJ2-7; TRBD2 reflects the table's D call only, with no check against the DNA. 12 amino acids form the CDR3, both terminal residues included. Germline V gene sequence: CDR1 SGHRS, CDR2 YFSETQ.

This clone showed up many times. This CDR3 is also generated by other DNA sequences in the sample. The V gene is TRBV4-3, the J gene TRBJ2-1; 10 bases are shared with TRBD2. Trimming cost V 4 bases and J 3 bases; bases outside gene matches: 3. The CDR3 sequence is 15 residues long. Per germline, CDR1 LGHNA and CDR2 YSLEER. The DNA of the CDR3 is TGCGCCAGCAGCCCTTTAGCGGGGGGCTACAATGAGCAGTTCTTC. It translates to CASSPLAGGYNEQFF.

This clone was seen once. The chain carries TRBV2 and TRBJ1-6, with TRBD1 matching over 7 bases. Germline values: CDR1 SNHLY, CDR2 FYNNEI. The CDR3 is made up of 14 amino acids. Unmatched junction bases numbered 6, after V lost 7 bases and J lost 6 bases. The CDR3 loop is CASKNRGVNSPLHF. CDR3 bases: TGTGCCAGCAAGAACAGGGGCGTTAATTCACCCCTCCACTTT.

J is TRBJ2-1 and V is TRBV10-3; 10 positions agree with TRBD2. Trimming cost V 9 bases and J 6 bases; bases outside gene matches: 5. The CDR3 runs 13 residues. Germline-derived CDR1 and CDR2 are ENHRY and SYGVKD. CDR3 in amino acids: CAISGRSRNEQFF. The CDR3 DNA follows: TGTGCCATTAGCGGGAGGTCGCGCAATGAGCAGTTCTTC.

The J gene is TRBJ1-1, the V gene TRBV5-5, with 7 bases fitting TRBD1. The trim removed 2 bases at V and 4 bases at J, leaving 8 bases unmatched. Germline CDR1 reads SGHKS; CDR2 reads YYEKEE (reference sequence). The length of the CDR3 is 15 residues. CDR3 DNA: TGTGCCAGCAGCTTCTCTTCCTCAGGGGGCACTGAAGCTTTCTTT. The encoded protein is CASSFSSSGGTEAFF.

CDR3 DNA sequence: TGTGCCAGCAGTGCGGGGACTTATAATTCACCCCTCCACTTT. This encodes CASSAGTYNSPLHF. The chain uses TRBV25-1 and TRBJ1-6, with a possible D match to TRBD1 (5 bases). Trimming cost V 4 bases and J 4 bases, with 8 bases left between them. This CDR3 has 14 amino acids. Germline-derived CDR1 and CDR2 are MGHDK and SYGVNS. The full variable domain, rest sourced from reference TRBV25-1 and TRBJ1-6, is EADIYQTPRYLVIGTGKKITLECSQTMGHDKMYWYQQDPGMELHLIHYSYGVNSTEKGDLSSESTVSRIRTEHFPLTLESARPSHTSQYLCASSAGTYNSPLHFGNGTRLTVT.

DNA of the CDR3: TGCGCCAGCAGGCAAGGAGTGAACACTGAAGCTTTCTTT. Its protein is CASRQGVNTEAFF. The chain links TRBV5-1 to TRBJ1-1, with D hard to call. The CDR3 runs to 13 residues. Trimming removed 5 bases at V and 0 bases at J, with 8 bases between. Germline assignment: CDR1 SGHRS and CDR2 YFSETQ.

Here the CDR3 reads CASSQEQGAFFSYTF. The CDR3 coding sequence is TGCGCCAGCAGCCAAGAACAGGGGGCCTTTTTTTCCTACACCTTC. The chain joins TRBV4-3 to TRBJ1-2; 9 bases line up with TRBD1. After removal of 0 bases from V and 10 bases from J, the junction contained 9 bases not matched to a gene. The CDR3 length is 15 residues. The germline gives CDR1 LGHNA, CDR2 YSLEER.

The J gene is TRBJ2-1, the V gene TRBV5-1, with TRBD2 matching over 9 bases. The CDR3 covers 16 residues. Trimming cost V 5 bases and J 3 bases; bases outside gene matches: 9. From germline, CDR1 is SGHRS and CDR2 YFSETQ. Here the CDR3 reads CASSRLIAGDYNEQFF. CDR3 DNA sequence: TGCGCCAGCAGTAGGTTAATAGCGGGAGACTACAATGAGCAGTTCTTC.